The 25 T cell receptor beta chains below come from one sample, sequenced in a study of blood T cell repertoires in COVID-19. Data came from immunoSEQ multiplex PCR; TCRdb stores just in-frame clones and leaves some out. The profile shows 260,000 or so clones, roughly 80% of them singletons. The sequenced material came from PBMCs or T cells enriched from blood (not recorded which). These receptors all come from a woman aged 40-49 years who had been exposed to COVID-19.

The chain combines TRBV6-5 with TRBJ2-5; TRBD1 agrees at 7 bases. This CDR3 is 15 amino acids long. The germline gives CDR1 MNHEY, CDR2 SVGAGI. The V segment lost 5 bases and the J segment 3 bases; nucleotides outside the gene matches: 9. CDR3 region: CASSHKQGKKETQYF. CDR3 bases: TGTGCCAGCAGTCACAAACAGGGGAAAAAAGAGACCCAGTACTTC.

The rearrangement uses TRBV2 and TRBJ1-2, with D possibly matching TRBD1 (5 bases). Trimming cost V 3 bases and J 8 bases, with 16 bases left between them. There are 14 residues in the CDR3. From germline, CDR1 is SNHLY and CDR2 FYNNEI. The CDR3 DNA sequence: TGTGCCAGCAGTGACAGGGCAGCAGGTCCCGGCTACACCTTC. Protein product: CASSDRAAGPGYTF. Looking up the rest from reference TRBV2 and TRBJ1-2 gives the full variable domain: EPEVTQTPSHQVTQMGQEVILRCVPISNHLYFYWYRQILGQKVEFLVSFYNNEISEKSEIFDDQFSVERPDGSNFTLKIRSTKLEDSAMYFCASSDRAAGPGYTFGSGTRLTVV.

This chain joins TRBV27 and TRBJ2-7, with a possible D match to TRBD2 (5 bases). The CDR3 totals 14 residues. Germline values: CDR1 MNHEY, CDR2 SMNVEV (reference sequence). V lost 3 bases and J 1 base, leaving 10 bases between the germline ends. The CDR3 bases are TGTGCCAGCAGTTTTAAGGGAGATTCCTACGAGCAGTACTTC. Protein: CASSFKGDSYEQYF.

This clone was seen repeatedly, ten times or more. The chain combines TRBV9 with TRBJ1-3, with a possible D match to TRBD1 (6 bases). Germline loops: CDR1 SGDLS, CDR2 YYNGEE. Trimming took 3 bases from V and 0 from J, leaving 10 bases between them. The CDR3 has 15 amino acids. CDR3 amino acids: CASSATDSSGNTIYF. CDR3 nucleotides: TGTGCCAGCAGCGCCACGGACAGCTCTGGAAACACCATATATTTT.

This clone was seen only once. The germline gene is not matched at one end of the junction; a read error may be the cause. The chain couples TRBV6-5 to TRBJ2-7, with TRBD1 as a possible D gene (5 bases). Germline V lookup: CDR1 MNHEY, CDR2 SVGAGI. This CDR3 contains 13 residues. CDR3 region: CASSGQLWEEQYF. CDR3 DNA: TGTGCCAGCAGCGGACAATTGTGGGAAGAGCAGTACTTT.

This chain links TRBV7-9 with TRBJ2-3; TRBD2 agrees at 9 bases. Germline values: CDR1 SEHNR, CDR2 FQNEAQ (reference sequence). Unmatched junction bases numbered 7, after V lost 5 bases and J lost 1 base. The CDR3 is 16 residues long. Here the CDR3 reads CASSPQAGGGTDTQYF. Written as DNA, the CDR3 is TGTGCCAGCAGCCCGCAGGCGGGGGGGGGCACAGATACGCAGTATTTT.

This clone was seen a single time. The chain links TRBV5-1 to TRBJ2-5; a weak D match, TRBD1 (6 bases). CDR3 length: 14 amino acids. Germline V gives CDR1 SGHRS, CDR2 YFSETQ. The germline V and J ends were trimmed by 5 bases and 1 base, with 12 bases remaining between them. The DNA for the CDR3 is TGCGCCAGCAGGCCTGGGGGCATCCAAGAGACCCAGTACTTC. Encoded protein: CASRPGGIQETQYF.

The gene calls are TRBV5-6 and TRBJ2-2, with 12 positions matching TRBD2. This CDR3 region has 17 residues. V trimming: 3 bases; J trimming: 2 bases; junction bases outside the gene matches: 5. Germline loops: CDR1 SGHDT, CDR2 YYEEEE. This CDR3 is CASSSRTSGINTGELFF. CDR3 bases: TGTGCCAGCAGCTCCCGGACTAGCGGGATTAACACCGGGGAGCTGTTTTTT.

The gene calls are TRBV3-1 (or the pseudogene TRBV3-2) and TRBJ1-1; the D gene is possibly TRBD1 (6 bases). The V gene lost 0 bases and the J gene lost 4 bases, with 9 bases spanning the gap. This CDR3 spans 14 amino acids. CDR1 is LGHDT, CDR2 YNNKEL, per germline (reference sequence). CDR3 sequence (DNA): TGTGCCAGCAGCCAAGAGGGGGCGGGCACTGAAGCTTTCTTT. It specifies CASSQEGAGTEAFF.

J is TRBJ2-3 and V is TRBV18, with D tentatively TRBD2 (5 bases). This CDR3 is 16 amino acids long. The V and J ends lost 2 bases and 0 bases respectively, with 12 bases between them. CDR1 is KGHSH and CDR2 is LQKENI in the germline V gene. CDR3 coding DNA: TGTGCCAGCTCACCAGGGCCGGGATCTAGCACAGATACGCAGTATTTT. It specifies CASSPGPGSSTDTQYF.

This clone was seen a handful of times. This chain uses TRBV3-1 (or the pseudogene TRBV3-2) with TRBJ1-3; 8 bases agree with TRBD1. Per the germline V gene, CDR1 is LGHDT and CDR2 is YNNKEL (reference sequence). Losses at the gene ends were 6 bases for V and 7 bases for J; bases not matched to a gene: 14. The CDR3 runs to 16 residues. CDR3 coding DNA: TGTGCCAGCAGACCGACCGGGACAGGCGCTCGGAACACCATATATTTT. Amino acid sequence: CASRPTGTGARNTIYF.

The genes are TRBV19 and TRBJ2-7, with D unclear. V lost 4 bases, J lost 3 bases, and 4 bases lay in between. Per germline, CDR1 LNHDA and CDR2 SQIVND (reference sequence). The CDR3 has 11 residues. The CDR3 reads CASSTNYEQYF. The CDR3 DNA reads as TGTGCCAGTAGTACAAACTACGAGCAGTACTTC.

V and J are TRBV5-1 and TRBJ2-5, with TRBD2 matching 9 bases. V was pared by 2 bases and J by 5 bases, with 10 bases of the junction left unmatched. CDR3 size: 16 residues. Germline lookup yields CDR1 SGHRS and CDR2 YFSETQ. CDR3 DNA sequence: TGCGCCAGCAGCTTTGACGGCGGGGGGGCCCGGGAGACCCAGTACTTC. This sequence encodes CASSFDGGGARETQYF.

The rearrangement uses TRBV28 and TRBJ2-5, with 9 bases matching TRBD2. In germline, CDR1 is MDHEN, CDR2 SYDVKM. This CDR3 has 14 residues. The V and J ends lost 2 bases and 5 bases, in that order; junction bases with no gene match: 3. The CDR3 loop reads CASSLVAGGETQYF. DNA for the CDR3: TGTGCCAGCAGTTTAGTGGCGGGGGGGGAGACCCAGTACTTC.

In the case of this clone: A junction boundary mismatches the germline segment, possibly from a read error. The chain is built from TRBV27 and TRBJ1-1, with a tentative D call TRBD1 (6 bases). The CDR3 totals 14 residues. Germline lookup yields CDR1 MNHEY and CDR2 SMNVEV (reference sequence). CDR3 DNA: TGTGCCGGCAGTTTATGGGGGCCGAACACTGAAGCTTTCTTT. It translates to CAGSLWGPNTEAFF.

The chain is built from TRBV28 and TRBJ2-1; 13 bases are shared with TRBD2. CDR1 is MDHEN and CDR2 is SYDVKM in the germline V gene. J lost 10 bases, V lost 5 bases, and 5 bases had no gene match. The CDR3 extends over 14 amino acids. CDR3 sequence: CASSQLTSGGEQFF. The CDR3 nucleotides are TGTGCCAGCAGTCAATTGACTAGCGGGGGGGAGCAGTTCTTC.

The chain combines TRBV28 with TRBJ1-4; 7 bases are shared with TRBD1. V gave up 8 bases and J gave up 6 bases; unmatched junction bases: 9. Germline V CDR1 and CDR2: MDHEN, SYDVKM. The CDR3 has 14 residues. CDR3 residues: CASSGWDRHEKLFF. In nucleotides, the CDR3 is TGTGCCAGCTCAGGGTGGGACAGACATGAAAAACTGTTTTTT.

The rearrangement joins TRBV7-6 to TRBJ2-7, with a weak D call TRBD1 (6 bases). Germline CDR1 is SGHVS and CDR2 is FNYEAQ. Trimming removed 5 bases from V and 7 bases from J, with 18 bases in between. The CDR3 length is 14 residues. CDR3 DNA sequence: TGTGCCAGCAGCCCCCCGACAGGACACGGGGAGCAGTACTTC. It translates to CASSPPTGHGEQYF.

The rearrangement joins TRBV3-1 (or the pseudogene TRBV3-2) to TRBJ2-7; weak D call: TRBD1 (6 bases). Germline assignment: CDR1 LGHDT and CDR2 YNNKEL (reference sequence). Deletions cut 4 bases from V and 3 bases from J, with 16 bases between. CDR3 length: 15 amino acids. The CDR3 sequence is CASSPPDSRFYEQYF. The CDR3 nucleotides read TGTGCCAGCAGCCCACCGGACAGCAGGTTCTACGAGCAGTACTTC.

This clone came up a few times. This sequence joins TRBV28 and TRBJ1-2; D not resolved. The CDR3 is 15 residues long. CDR1 is MDHEN and CDR2 is SYDVKM in the germline V gene. Trimming cost V 7 bases and J 8 bases, with 23 bases left between them. CDR3 sequence reads: CASTTPGESTGGYTF. The DNA for the CDR3 is TGTGCCAGCACCACACCCGGGGAAAGCACTGGGGGCTACACCTTC.

This clone was seen a handful of times. The rearrangement links TRBV28 to TRBJ2-7; TRBD2 agrees at 7 bases. The CDR3 runs to 13 residues. Looked up from germline, CDR1 is MDHEN and CDR2 is SYDVKM. After removal of 10 bases from V and 4 bases from J, the junction contained 10 bases not matched to a gene. The CDR3 coding sequence is TGTGCCACTACGGATGGGGGACTATACGAGCAGTACTTC. This translates into CATTDGGLYEQYF.

This chain links TRBV3-1 (or the pseudogene TRBV3-2) with TRBJ1-2, with 7 bases lining up with TRBD1. V was clipped by 0 bases and J by 4 bases; unmatched bases: 2. The germline CDR1 and CDR2 sequences are LGHDT and YNNKEL (reference sequence). The CDR3 has 14 amino acids. The DNA of the CDR3 is TGTGCCAGCAGCCAAGATCACAGGGGCTATGGCTACACCTTC. This encodes CASSQDHRGYGYTF.

This clone was counted once. The CDR3 loop reads CASSPRELRVQFF. CDR3 DNA: TGTGCCAGCAGCCCCCGAGAGCTCCGGGTGCAGTTCTTC. The chain joins TRBV11-2 to TRBJ2-1; D is ambiguous. CDR1 SGHAT and CDR2 FQNNGV come from the germline V gene. This CDR3 is 13 amino acids long. The V gene lost 5 bases and the J gene lost 12 bases, with 17 bases spanning the gap.

This clone has a single count. The rearrangement links TRBV12-3 or TRBV12-4 to TRBJ1-1, with D uncertain. The CDR3 runs to 12 residues. Trimming took 3 bases from V and 1 from J, leaving 3 bases between them. CDR3 residues: CASSFRNTEAFF. The CDR3 nucleotides read TGTGCCAGCAGTTTTAGGAACACTGAAGCTTTCTTT.

This clone was detected a few times. The chain recombines TRBV28 with TRBJ1-5; 7 bases match TRBD1. Germline assignment: CDR1 MDHEN and CDR2 SYDVKM. This CDR3 comprises 15 residues. Trimming at V came to 7 bases and at J to 3 bases, leaving 9 bases not matched to a gene. CDR3 bases: TGTGCCAGCATCCTGGGGACAGCTTACAATCAGCCCCAGCATTTT. This sequence encodes CASILGTAYNQPQHF.